The rows below give T cell receptor beta chains drawn from one sample of a study of Ad26.COV2.S vaccination and SARS-CoV-2 variants. Libraries were prepared by immunoSEQ multiplex PCR; TCRdb keeps only in-frame clonotypes and omits some of them. The sample carries a few hundred thousand clones, around nine tenths recorded once. Sequencing was performed on peripheral blood, taken in a trial of Ad26.COV2.S vaccine versus placebo. Receptors originate from a person aged 18 to 65 who received the Ad26.COV2.S COVID-19 vaccine or a placebo. The CDR3 runs from the conserved cysteine through the conserved F or W. The D gene is left open where the match is weak. Only some rows state a clone size, as once, few, many or a class for expanded clones.

>TRBJ2-1|.|once|TRBV3-1/TRBV3-2
CASSSPSGGSNEQFF
TGTGCCAGCAGCTCCCCGTCCGGCGGGTCAAATGAGCAGTTCTTC
>TRBJ2-7|TRBD1|.|TRBV9
CASSARPGTGYEQYF
TGTGCCAGCAGCGCAAGACCCGGGACAGGCTACGAGCAGTACTTC
>TRBJ1-2|.|.|TRBV27
CASSSLGISGYTF
TGTGCCAGCAGTTCCCTCGGGATCAGTGGCTACACCTTC
>TRBJ2-2|.|few|TRBV6-4
CASSECLTYRPRGELFF
TGTGCCAGCAGTGAGTGTTTGACATATCGACCGCGCGGGGAGCTGTTTTTT
>TRBJ2-5|.|once|TRBV7-9
CASSFTGFGETQYF
TGTGCCAGCAGCTTTACAGGGTTTGGGGAGACCCAGTACTTC
>TRBJ2-5|.|once|TRBV6-5
CASRSDGETQYF
TGTGCCAGCAGATCGGACGGGGAGACCCAGTACTTC
>TRBJ2-5|.|.|TRBV12-3/TRBV12-4
CASSQGGTQYF
TGTGCCAGCAGCCAAGGTGGGACCCAGTACTTC
>TRBJ2-3|.|.|TRBV19
CASSIQSTDTQYF
TGTGCCAGTAGTATACAGAGCACAGATACGCAGTATTTT
>TRBJ2-6|TRBD1|.|TRBV6-6
CASILQGGAANVLTF
TGTGCCAGCATTCTACAGGGGGGAGCGGCCAACGTCCTGACTTTC
>TRBJ2-7|TRBD1|once|TRBV19
CASSTTGTATYEQYF
TGTGCCAGTAGTACGACCGGGACAGCTACCTACGAGCAGTACTTC
>TRBJ1-1|.|.|TRBV6-5
CASSYPRGGAHTEAFF
TGTGCCAGCAGTTACCCCCGTGGGGGGGCGCACACTGAAGCTTTCTTT
>TRBJ2-2|TRBD2|.|TRBV4-1
CASSPTGWTSGGLPTGELFF
TGCGCCAGCAGTCCTACGGGTTGGACTAGCGGGGGGCTTCCCACCGGGGAGCTGTTTTTT
>TRBJ1-2|.|few|TRBV29-1
CSVEEGAAYGYTF
TGCAGCGTTGAAGAGGGGGCGGCCTATGGCTACACCTTC
>TRBJ2-6|.|.|TRBV7-2
CASSPPSSAGANVLTF
TGTGCCAGCAGCCCGCCCTCTAGCGCGGGGGCCAACGTCCTGACTTTC
>TRBJ2-7|TRBD1|.|TRBV10-3
CAIRPGQAPYEQYF
TGTGCCATCAGGCCCGGACAGGCGCCCTACGAGCAGTACTTC
>TRBJ1-2|.|.|TRBV5-1
CASRDLSMGYTF
TGCGCCAGCCGGGATCTATCTATGGGCTACACCTTC
>TRBJ1-1|TRBD1|.|TRBV10-3
CAISVRQGTNTEAFF
TGTGCCATCAGTGTCAGACAGGGGACGAACACTGAAGCTTTCTTT
>TRBJ2-5|.|.|TRBV20-1
CSARSGETQYF
TGCAGTGCTAGGTCGGGGGAGACCCAGTACTTC
>TRBJ2-2|.|once|TRBV11-3
CASSPGGGGTGELFF
TGTGCCAGCAGCCCAGGGGGCGGGGGCACCGGGGAGCTGTTTTTT
>TRBJ2-5|.|.|TRBV5-1
CASSLQLKETQYF
TGCGCCAGCAGCCTACAACTGAAAGAGACCCAGTACTTC
>TRBJ2-7|TRBD1|.|TRBV4-3
CASSQDAGGAYEQYF
TGCGCCAGCAGCCAAGACGCAGGGGGAGCATACGAGCAGTACTTC
>TRBJ2-2|.|.|TRBV24-1
CATSGRTETGELFF
TGTGCCACCAGTGGCCGGACAGAAACCGGGGAGCTGTTTTTT
>TRBJ1-1|.|.|TRBV4-3
CASSQDRDGNTEAFF
TGCGCCAGCAGCCAAGACAGGGATGGGAACACTGAAGCTTTCTTT
>TRBJ1-6|.|.|TRBV3-1/TRBV3-2
CASSDGAIGSPLHF
TGTGCCAGCAGCGACGGTGCTATTGGGTCACCCCTCCACTTT
>TRBJ1-4|.|.|TRBV4-2
CASSRRDTNEKLFF
TGTGCCAGCAGCCGCCGGGACACAAATGAAAAACTGTTTTTT
>TRBJ1-1|.|.|TRBV29-1
CSARMGNTEAFF
TGCAGCGCCAGGATGGGGAACACTGAAGCTTTCTTT